Given below is one TCR beta chain in context. Its antigen target is currently unknown. No base qualities exist here, and no much larger clone lies one base off it. PBMCs were separated from peripheral blood, and TCR beta sequencing was performed on genomic DNA obtained from unsorted PBMCs. Survey-level sequencing on the immunoSEQ platform was used to profile the TCR beta chain repertoires. Concerning the study's data processing: Repertoire diversity was quantified as the inverse Simpson index, and CDR3 amino acid length spectratypes and V-J pairing frequencies were compared. TCR beta CDR3 sequences were matched against VDJdb to annotate clonotypes specific to SARS-CoV-2, CMV, influenza A and EBV. TCRdb's version of the immuneACCESS table is confined to in-frame rearrangements and falls short of the full clone set. An unresolved V gene accounts for under half of the shortfall where checked; the remainder is of unknown origin. That table supplies the V and J calls and clone size; D and trimming were determined from the DNA. The sample contains 40,000 to 55,000 clones, over 90% of them found a single time. Clones ranked in the top ten supply roughly a tenth of the sample.

This specimen comes from a study (dated by TCRdb to between 2021 and 2023). Overall study results and their limits: According to the authors, more investigation is needed, including longitudinal sampling and evaluation of a control group.

V is trimmed back by 5 bases and J by 1 base, and the junction contains 4 bases that no gene match accounts for. From its cysteine to its phenylalanine, the CDR3 spans 16 amino acids. The sequence is cut down to CDR3 DNA, 48 bases in frame from base 1. Sequences SGHAT (CDR1) and FQNNGV (CDR2) are obtained from the germline V gene. This TCR was sampled from a man aged 35 to 55 with rheumatoid arthritis. Sequenced input: PBMCs. The V and J genes are TRBV11-2 and TRBJ2-5; TRBD2 aligns with 13 central bases. The CDR3 has the sequence CASSHGTSGIQETQYF. The nucleotides are TGTGCCAGCAGCCATGGGACTAGCGGGATCCAAGAGACCCAGTACTTC.